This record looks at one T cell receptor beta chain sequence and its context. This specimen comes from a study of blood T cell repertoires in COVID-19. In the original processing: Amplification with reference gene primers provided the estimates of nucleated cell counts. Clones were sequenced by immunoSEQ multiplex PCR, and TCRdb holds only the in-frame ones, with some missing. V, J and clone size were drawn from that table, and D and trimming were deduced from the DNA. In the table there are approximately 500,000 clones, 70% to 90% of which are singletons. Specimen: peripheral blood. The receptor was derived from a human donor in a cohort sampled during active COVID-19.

Here the CDR3 DNA reads TGTGCCAGCAGCGAGGGACAGTTTAATTCACCCCTCCACTTT. Its protein product is CASSEGQFNSPLHF. This rearrangement joins TRBV9 to TRBJ1-6; 7 positions match TRBD1. After removal of 3 bases from V and 6 bases from J, the junction contained 3 bases not matched to a gene. Germline assignment: CDR1 SGDLS and CDR2 YYNGEE. The CDR3 runs 14 residues.